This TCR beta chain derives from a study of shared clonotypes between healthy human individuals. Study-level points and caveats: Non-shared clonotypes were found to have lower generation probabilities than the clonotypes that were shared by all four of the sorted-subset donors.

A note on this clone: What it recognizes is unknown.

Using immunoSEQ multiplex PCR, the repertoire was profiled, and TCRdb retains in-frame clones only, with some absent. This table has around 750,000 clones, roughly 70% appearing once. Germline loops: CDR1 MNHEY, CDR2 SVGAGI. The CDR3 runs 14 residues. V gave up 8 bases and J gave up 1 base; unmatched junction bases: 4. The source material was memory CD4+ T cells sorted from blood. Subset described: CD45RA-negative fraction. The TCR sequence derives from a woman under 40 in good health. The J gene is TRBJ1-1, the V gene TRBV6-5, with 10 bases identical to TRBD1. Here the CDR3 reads CASGGTGENTEAFF. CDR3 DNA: TGTGCCAGCGGAGGGACAGGGGAGAACACTGAAGCTTTCTTT.